The following is a TCR beta chain sequence with its context. Its antigen is not identified. The data stem from a study of cytomegalovirus exposure and HLA in healthy donors. Broader study findings: Researchers catalogued about 160 TCR beta chains as cytomegalovirus-associated. Prior analysis indicated that the majority of TCR beta V segments exhibited productivity approximately 90% or approximately 30% of the time. By HLA locus, TCR association rates varied in a later analysis, with DRB1 showing the most and HLA-C the fewest. Whilst most TCR sequences proved rare, a subset of public TCRs occurred across many donors.

V shed 2 bases and J shed 7 bases, with 6 bases lying between them. This CDR3 is 12 amino acids long. Germline V gene data show CDR1 as SGHTA and CDR2 as FQGNSA. It was with 60 Vbeta and 13 Jbeta primers that the PCR ran. Clones were read by immunoSEQ multiplex PCR, and TCRdb kept only the in-frame ones, dropping some. The table shows roughly 150,000 clones, with around 85% occurring only once. Sequencing was performed on PBMCs. This chain uses TRBV7-2 with TRBJ1-3; D is ambiguous. The receptor was isolated from a male donor in good health and CMV-seronegative. The CDR3 spells CASSLPGNTIYF. Here the CDR3 DNA reads TGTGCCAGCAGCTTACCGGGGAACACCATATATTTT.